This T cell receptor (beta chain) was profiled in a study of T cell repertoires in cytomegalovirus infection. About the research overall: Indications came from public TCR beta signatures; they pointed to CMV infection and to a matching HLA type. Findings and limits, study-wide: Cumulative public TCR beta family frequency identified CMV carriers with the relevant HLA. Predominance within the ex vivo response was attributable to HLA-C-restricted CMV-specific TCR beta clonotypes.

This clonotype was counted at least ten times. Its antigen is as yet unknown. CDR3 length: 14 residues. The ends were cut back, 6 bases at V and 7 bases at J, with 18 bases in the middle. Germline loops: CDR1 SGHTA, CDR2 FQGNSA. TCRdb reanalysed the reads using MiXCR and keeps one entry per CDR3 protein. The repertoire holds around 190,000 distinct CDR3 sequences, 13% to 15% seen once, with roughly 30% in the top ten. The specimen was PBMCs. The clonotype was recovered from a human donor in good health (CMV status not recorded). Some clones in this sample may be carry-over from other donors' samples. The chain links TRBV7-2 to TRBJ1-1; maybe TRBD1 (6 bases). The CDR3 sequence: CASRGGITGFEAFF. The CDR3 DNA reads as TGTGCCAGCAGGGGGGGGATAACAGGGTTTGAAGCTTTCTTT.